The clone carrying this T cell receptor beta chain was counted between two and nine times. A TCRbeta library incorporating unique molecular identifiers was prepared. TCRdb re-called the PCR reads with MiXCR, one entry per CDR3 protein. This table has a few hundred thousand distinct CDR3 sequences, around 13% appearing once. This entry is derived from a study of T-cell reconstitution after alpha-beta-depleted transplantation in children. With 3 bases removed from V and 5 bases from J, the gap between germline ends came to 20 bases. CDR3 length: 17 amino acids. The sample in question was PBMCs, mostly from graft donor cells, obtained 360 days after TCRalphabeta/CD19-depleted stem cell transplant. The receptor was derived from a male patient under 18 who had a stem cell transplant for acute myeloid leukemia, so the T cells may come from the graft donor. The chain combines TRBV12-3 or TRBV12-4 with TRBJ1-5; D possibly corresponds to TRBD1 (5 bases). CDR3 bases: TGTGCCAGCAGTTTTACGGCGGGACTAGGCCCCTATCAGCCCCAGCATTTT. As protein: CASSFTAGLGPYQPQHF.